This TCR beta chain was identified during a study of tissue T cells after allogeneic stem cell transplantation (dated by TCRdb to the early 2020s). A note on the overall study: Using research autopsies of patients with and without GVHD, plus mouse models of GVHD, the study profiled TCR beta repertoires across many tissues. The human arm was conducted as a prospective observational study, and neither blinding nor randomization was performed. Overall results and qualifications from the work: Which tissue TCRs were alloreactive or antigen-specific was not determined in the study, and some of the clones might have been host cells that persisted. Only a few T cell clones appeared in more than one patient, yet motif-based clustering showed tissue-specific repertoire signatures that were shared between patients. Within patients, how anatomically similar tissues were was a major factor shaping TCR repertoire composition, regardless of disease or transplant status. A small and clinically heterogeneous patient cohort was studied, and sampling depth was acknowledged as a limitation. Blood and spleen T cells captured only a limited portion of the TCR repertoire detected in tissues, in both patients and mice.

The library was prepared using the immunoSEQ multiplex PCR assay. TCRbeta CDR3 sequencing was done by Adaptive Biotechnologies at survey depth, reporting CDR3 sequences, V/J genes, productive frequency and template counts. Amplification of TCR beta CDR3 regions was performed from genomic DNA rather than from RNA. The authors processed their data as follows. Jensen-Shannon divergence was used to quantify pairwise repertoire overlap between tissues, with a value of 1 indicating complete divergence and a value of 0 indicating identical repertoires. Tissues were clustered by single-linkage agglomerative hierarchical clustering of pairwise JSD values and displayed as dendrograms. GLIPH2 was run on all patient samples with simulation_depth 1000, kmer_min_depth 3 and cdr3_length_cutoff 8, and groups with more than two unique CDR3s were retained. A standardized tissue-overlap score was generated by extrapolating Jaccard GLIPH-group overlap across patients to a standard repertoire size of 1000 clones. Linear mixed-effect models, with tissue as a fixed effect and individual as a random effect, were used to test how diversity related to clinical or experimental variables. Drawn from immuneACCESS, this table holds only the in-frame rearrangements with V and J called that TCRdb kept. Clones are partly lost; checked studies trace under half to an unresolved V gene and leave the rest unexplained. V and J calls plus clone size are reproduced from that table; the DNA served to infer D and trimming. This sample has roughly 5,000 clones in its table, and 45% of those were observed once. 14% of the sample is taken by the ten largest.

Counted from cysteine to phenylalanine, this CDR3 has 13 amino acids. The CDR3 was read in part: 36 bases, with the frame set at base 1. At the junction V is shortened by 2 bases and J by 7 bases, with 8 bases in between. As encoded in the germline V gene (reference sequence), CDR1 is KGHPV while CDR2 is FQNQEV. This clone has just a few counts. The antigen it recognizes is unknown. Gene names and germline sequences refer to the mouse in this case. The read terminates 1 residue before the CDR3 end, so the remaining end is supplied by the germline J gene. Explained via the paper, the time point label denotes: mouse harvest day 14 after allogeneic transplant. Each mouse graft, delivered by tail vein injection, combined 10^6 splenic CD5+ T cells with 10^7 T-cell-depleted bone marrow cells. GVHD in mice was modeled with a major MHC-mismatch B6 (H2b) into BALB/c (H2d) model, and tissues were profiled at day 7 or 14. Mouse tissues and retro-orbital blood were harvested on day 7 or 14 post-transplant using separate sterile tools per animal; livers were flushed beforehand. Before genomic DNA isolation with the DNeasy Blood & Tissue Kit, mouse tissues were minced with razor blades in buffered saline.

Sequencing used gut tissue. The rearrangement joined TRBV26 to TRBJ1-4, and TRBD1 may be the D gene, going by 5 matching bases. This receptor was obtained from a female BALB/c mouse given C57BL/6 T cells with graft-versus-host disease after an allogeneic hematopoietic cell transplant. The CDR3 here reads CASSLGGSERLFF. The DNA read from the CDR3 is TGTGCCAGCAGTCTGGGGGGGAGCGAAAGATTATTT.